These 18 T cell receptor beta chains originate from one sample sequenced in a study of shared clonotypes between healthy human individuals (dated by TCRdb to about 2020). Library preparation used the immunoSEQ multiplex PCR assay. The source is immuneACCESS, and TCRdb retained only in-frame sequences with V and J called. Part of the clones is not carried over; for the studies checked, unresolved V genes explain less than half of this, and the remainder is unexplained. This sample comprises some 2 million clones, 85% to 95% of them detected only once. The ten biggest clones cover 0.13% of the sample. The sample was naive CD4+ T cells sorted from blood. What this sample's cell subset or site label stands for: CD45RA+ positively selected. The source is a man aged 18 to 35 in good health.

V gene TRBV21-1 combines with J gene TRBJ2-7; the D call in the table, TRBD2, was not verified against the DNA. TRBV21-1 is labeled a pseudogene. The CDR3 contains 16 residues. The CDR3, as DNA: TGTGCCAGCAGCAAGTTTAGCGGGAGTTTCCCCTACGAGCAGTACTTC. Amino acids: CASSKFSGSFPYEQYF.

A single count supports this clone. The chain joins TRBV28 to TRBJ2-7; 7 positions match TRBD1. Germline loops: CDR1 MDHEN, CDR2 SYDVKM. The CDR3 loop spans 18 amino acids. The V gene end was trimmed by 6 bases and the J gene end by 1 base; junction bases not matched to a gene: 18. The CDR3 region has the DNA TGTGCCAGCAGCCTAGCCCGATGGGGCGCGACAGGGTCCTACGAGCAGTACTTC. Residues: CASSLARWGATGSYEQYF.

The chain joins TRBV29-1 to TRBJ1-1; D is ambiguous. The CDR3 is 12 residues long. Germline assignment: CDR1 SQVTM and CDR2 ANQGSEA. The V end was cut by 8 bases, the J end by 1 base, with 11 bases between. The CDR3 loop is CSTRTGNTEAFF. The CDR3 region has the DNA TGCAGCACAAGAACGGGGAACACTGAAGCTTTCTTT.

The J gene is TRBJ1-2, the V gene TRBV27; 8 nucleotides match TRBD1. The CDR3 extends over 16 amino acids. From germline, CDR1 is MNHEY and CDR2 SMNVEV (reference sequence). V lost 5 bases, J lost 0 bases, and 8 bases stayed unmatched. The CDR3 protein is CASSPSWTGPNYGYTF. The CDR3 DNA follows: TGTGCCAGCAGTCCTTCGTGGACAGGGCCTAACTATGGCTACACCTTC.

CDR3 loop: CASSITGGHTDTQYF. The CDR3 coding sequence is TGTGCCAGTAGTATAACAGGGGGCCACACAGATACGCAGTATTTT. J is TRBJ2-3 and V is TRBV19; 9 nucleotides line up with TRBD1. V was pared by 2 bases and J by 2 bases, with 2 bases of the junction left unmatched. The CDR3 extends over 15 amino acids. Looked up from germline, CDR1 is LNHDA and CDR2 is SQIVND (reference sequence).

The chain couples TRBV27 to TRBJ1-5, with D unresolved. This CDR3 has 15 residues. Trimming took 2 bases from V and 3 from J, leaving 11 bases between them. CDR1 is MNHEY and CDR2 is SMNVEV in the germline V gene (reference sequence). As DNA, the CDR3 is TGTGCCAGCAGTTTAATCGGTGGCCCCAATCAGCCCCAGCATTTT. This gives the protein CASSLIGGPNQPQHF.

This sequence joins TRBV27 and TRBJ2-1; the D call may be TRBD1 or TRBD2 (5 bases each). Per germline, CDR1 MNHEY and CDR2 SMNVEV (reference sequence). The CDR3 runs to 15 residues. V gave up 5 bases and J gave up 3 bases, with 14 bases separating them. This CDR3 is CASSGTDALYNEQFF. CDR3 DNA sequence: TGTGCCAGCAGTGGGACCGACGCCCTCTACAATGAGCAGTTCTTC.

The chain joins TRBV13 to TRBJ2-3, with 10 bases that match TRBD2. Germline lookup yields CDR1 PRHDT and CDR2 FYEKMQ (reference sequence). V shed 7 bases, J shed 5 bases, and the junction held 9 bases outside the gene matches. CDR3 length: 15 amino acids. The CDR3 DNA reads as TGTGCCAGCACCCAATCCCTAGCGGGAGTAGATACGCAGTATTTT. As protein: CASTQSLAGVDTQYF.

CDR3 region: CASSLSPGGGGFYEQYF. Written as DNA, the CDR3 is TGCGCCAGCAGCTTGTCCCCCGGGGGCGGGGGTTTTTACGAGCAGTACTTC. This chain uses TRBV5-1 with TRBJ2-7; D possibly corresponds to TRBD2 (7 bases). Germline-derived CDR1 and CDR2 are SGHRS and YFSETQ. V shed 1 base and J shed 4 bases, with 21 bases lying between them. The CDR3 length is 17 residues.

V gene TRBV19 combines with J gene TRBJ2-3; unclear D gene. Deletions cut 6 bases from V and 0 bases from J, with 16 bases between. The germline gives CDR1 LNHDA, CDR2 SQIVND (reference sequence). This CDR3 contains 16 residues. The CDR3 region has the DNA TGTGCCAGTAGCCGAAGAGGTTCACTCAGCACAGATACGCAGTATTTT. This gives the protein CASSRRGSLSTDTQYF.

The V gene is TRBV28, the J gene TRBJ1-3; TRBD1 matches at 7 bases. CDR1 is MDHEN and CDR2 is SYDVKM in the germline V gene. With 2 bases clipped from V and 2 bases from J, the junction kept 6 bases outside the gene matches. The CDR3 totals 16 residues. The CDR3 nucleotides read TGTGCCAGCAGTTTAGACCCGACAGGGACTGGAAACACCATATATTTT. This translates into CASSLDPTGTGNTIYF.

This clone was seen only once. The V call is TRBV13, the J call TRBJ2-4; 7 bases line up with TRBD1. The trim removed 5 bases at V and 1 base at J, leaving 23 bases unmatched. This CDR3 is 21 amino acids long. CDR1 PRHDT and CDR2 FYEKMQ come from the germline V gene (reference sequence). The CDR3 reads CASSLNTGQLRSFPAKNIQYF. The CDR3 region has the DNA TGTGCCAGCAGCCTGAATACGGGACAGCTAAGAAGTTTTCCGGCCAAAAACATTCAGTACTTC. Combining the CDR3 with reference TRBV13 and TRBJ2-4 gives the whole variable domain AAGVIQSPRHLIKEKRETATLKCYPIPRHDTVYWYQQGPGQDPQFLISFYEKMQSDKGSIPDRFSAQQFSDYHSELNMSSLELGDSALYFCASSLNTGQLRSFPAKNIQYFGAGTRLSVL.

The genes are TRBV30 and TRBJ1-2, with D uncertain. Trimming shortened V by 7 bases and J by 2 bases, and 14 bases separated the two germline ends. Germline CDR1 reads GTSNPN; CDR2 reads SVGIG (reference sequence). CDR3 length equals 13 residues. Here the CDR3 reads CASTAIGNYGYTF. In nucleotides, the CDR3 is TGTGCCTCTACAGCTATTGGGAACTATGGCTACACCTTC.

This sequence joins TRBV30 and TRBJ1-1; D gene ambiguous. V gave up 4 bases and J gave up 0 bases, with 15 bases separating them. Germline values: CDR1 GTSNPN, CDR2 SVGIG (reference sequence). CDR3 length: 15 residues. In DNA form, the CDR3 reads TGTGCCTGGAACCGCATCGGGAACATGAACACTGAAGCTTTCTTT. This gives the protein CAWNRIGNMNTEAFF.

Here the CDR3 DNA reads TGCGCCAGCAGCCAAGAGCACTCCGGGCCCTGGGGGGAGCTGTTTTTT. This gives the protein CASSQEHSGPWGELFF. The chain couples TRBV4-3 to TRBJ2-2; D uncertain. V was cut by 0 bases and J by 8 bases, with 16 bases left in between. The germline CDR1 and CDR2 sequences are LGHNA and YSLEER. CDR3 length equals 16 residues.

The chain has TRBV10-3 and TRBJ2-3; D unresolved. Trimming cost V 0 bases and J 2 bases, with 6 bases left between them. Per the germline V gene, CDR1 is ENHRY and CDR2 is SYGVKD. The CDR3 runs 14 residues. The CDR3 region is CAISESAITDTQYF. In DNA form, the CDR3 reads TGTGCCATCAGTGAGTCTGCGATCACAGATACGCAGTATTTT.

The V gene is TRBV14, the J gene TRBJ1-2, with D perhaps TRBD1 (5 bases). Germline CDR1 and CDR2: SGHDN and FVKESK. Trimming left V 0 bases short and J 6 bases short, with 14 bases between. The CDR3 loop spans 15 amino acids. The DNA of the CDR3 is TGTGCCAGCAGCCAAGAGGGCGGGGGAAGGCATGGCTACACCTTC. Protein product: CASSQEGGGRHGYTF.

This clone appeared once. This chain connects TRBV5-1 to TRBJ1-5; D remains ambiguous. The length of the CDR3 is 16 residues. The V end was cut by 0 bases, the J end by 0 bases, with 10 bases between. From germline, CDR1 is SGHRS and CDR2 YFSETQ. The DNA for the CDR3 is TGCGCCAGCAGCTTGGAACCCACTGATAGCAATCAGCCCCAGCATTTT. It codes for CASSLEPTDSNQPQHF. Drawing the rest from reference TRBV5-1 and TRBJ1-5, the complete variable domain is KAGVTQTPRYLIKTRGQQVTLSCSPISGHRSVSWYQQTPGQGLQFLFEYFSETQRNKGNFPGRFSGRQFSNSRSEMNVSTLELGDSALYLCASSLEPTDSNQPQHFGDGTRLSIL.